This TCR beta chain stems from a study of shared clonotypes between healthy human individuals. Overall study results and limits: The rarefaction results pointed to incomplete sorted-subset sequencing despite large depth.

The germline V gene encodes CDR1 GTSNPN and CDR2 SVGIG (reference sequence). V dropped 4 bases and J dropped 5 bases, with 12 bases sitting between them. The CDR3 spans 14 residues. Turning to this clone: No antigen is known for it.

Repertoires were generated with immunoSEQ multiplex PCR, while TCRdb's copy carries only in-frame clones and drops some. The data show about 2.4 million clones, about 92% seen once. This clonotype was obtained from a man younger than 35 in good health. J is TRBJ1-6 and V is TRBV30; D not resolved. The specimen sequenced was naive CD4+ T cells sorted from blood. Subset specified: CD45RA+ positively selected. CDR3 sequence reads: CAWNFELHNSPLHF. The CDR3 DNA is TGTGCCTGGAACTTTGAGCTTCATAATTCACCCCTCCACTTT.